The present T cell receptor (beta chain) was sequenced within a study of CD8+ T cells in alopecia areata. The treatment here: oral pan-JAK inhibitor, 5-10 mg twice daily. cDNA reverse transcribed from extracted RNA served as the sequencing template. Assay used: immunoSEQ multiplex PCR; TCRdb lists only in-frame clones, some missing. In the table there are about 150,000 clones, roughly 50% of which are singletons. CDR3 length equals 20 residues. The germline V gene has CDR1 LGHNA and CDR2 YNFKEQ. Trimming cost V 4 bases and J 3 bases, with 28 bases left between them. The chain joins TRBV4-2 to TRBJ2-1, with TRBD2 as a possible D gene (6 bases). The clonotype comes from a human donor with alopecia areata. The input for sequencing was CD8+ T cells sorted from blood, taken at week 4, from a patient treated with tofacitinib. CDR3 loop: CASSPRYIAETRQGYNEQFF. CDR3 in DNA: TGTGCCAGCAGCCCAAGATATATAGCGGAGACTCGTCAGGGCTACAATGAGCAGTTCTTC.